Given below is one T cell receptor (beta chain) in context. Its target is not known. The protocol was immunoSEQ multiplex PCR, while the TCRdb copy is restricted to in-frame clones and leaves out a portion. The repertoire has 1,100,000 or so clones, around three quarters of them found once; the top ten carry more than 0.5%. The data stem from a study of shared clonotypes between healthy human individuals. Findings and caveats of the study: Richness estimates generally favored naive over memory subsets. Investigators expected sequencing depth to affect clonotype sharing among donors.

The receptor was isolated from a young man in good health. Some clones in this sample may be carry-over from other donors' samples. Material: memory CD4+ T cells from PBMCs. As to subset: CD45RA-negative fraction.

The CDR3 nucleotides are TGCGCCAGCAGCCCGACAGGGGCGCCAACCTACGAGCAGTACTTC. Its protein product is CASSPTGAPTYEQYF. The chain links TRBV4-1 to TRBJ2-5; 8 positions agree with TRBD1. The DNA matches TRBJ2-7 better at its end, which makes the J call doubtful. The CDR3 is 15 residues long. Looked up from germline, CDR1 is MGHRA and CDR2 is YSYEKL.